This TCR beta chain was sequenced in a study of blood T cell repertoires in COVID-19. The germline V gene has CDR1 SGHRS and CDR2 YFSETQ. The ends were cut back, 0 bases at V and 5 bases at J, with 11 bases in the middle. This CDR3 spans 14 amino acids. Sequencing used immunoSEQ multiplex PCR; TCRdb keeps in-frame clones, though not all of them. The repertoire has roughly 17,000 clones, approximately 89% of them found once; the top ten carry roughly 3.2%. The chain has TRBV5-1 and TRBJ2-5; D gene uncertain. This TCR was sampled from a human donor in a cohort sampled during active COVID-19. Input material: peripheral blood. The CDR3 protein is CASSLGLPRETQYF. The CDR3 coding sequence is TGCGCCAGCAGCTTGGGACTGCCGAGGGAGACCCAGTACTTC.